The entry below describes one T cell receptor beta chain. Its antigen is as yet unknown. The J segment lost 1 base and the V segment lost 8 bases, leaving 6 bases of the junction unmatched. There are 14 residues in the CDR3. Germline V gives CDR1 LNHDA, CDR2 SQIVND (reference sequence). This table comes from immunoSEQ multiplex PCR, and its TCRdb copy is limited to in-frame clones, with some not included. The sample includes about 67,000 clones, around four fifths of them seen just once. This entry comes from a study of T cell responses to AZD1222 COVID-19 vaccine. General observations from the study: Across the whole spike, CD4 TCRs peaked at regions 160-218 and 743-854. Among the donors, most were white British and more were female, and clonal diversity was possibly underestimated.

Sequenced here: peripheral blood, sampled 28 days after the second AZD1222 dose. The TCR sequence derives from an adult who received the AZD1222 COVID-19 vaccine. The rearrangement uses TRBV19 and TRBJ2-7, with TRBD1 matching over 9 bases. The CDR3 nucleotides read TGTGCCAGTGGAGAGACAGGGGGTTCCTACGAGCAGTACTTC. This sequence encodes CASGETGGSYEQYF.